This T cell receptor beta chain was sequenced in a study of CD8 T cells in Susac syndrome. The authors sequenced TCR beta from blood CD8+ and CD4+ T cells. Random hexamers were used to reverse transcribe roughly 0.5 to 1 ug of RNA. MiXCR, applied by TCRdb to the immunoSEQ multiplex PCR reads, yields one record per CDR3 protein. The sample includes 150,000 to 200,000 distinct CDR3 sequences, 94% seen only once; the top ten take around 0.093%. V was clipped by 7 bases and J by 1 base, with 11 bases between them. This CDR3 is 14 amino acids long. The chain uses TRBV12-3 or TRBV12-4 and TRBJ1-5; possible D gene TRBD1, 5 bases. The specimen was CD4+ T cells from PBMCs. The sequence was collected from a human donor with multiple sclerosis. CDR3: CASTPGLSNQPQHF. In DNA, the CDR3 is TGTGCCAGCACTCCGGGACTGAGCAATCAGCCCCAGCATTTT.